What follows are 4 T cell receptor beta chains derived from one specimen sequenced in a study of blood T cell repertoires in COVID-19 (dated by TCRdb to about 2020). Library creation used the immunoSEQ multiplex PCR assay. TCRdb took this table from immuneACCESS and kept in-frame rearrangements with V and J called. Such tables lack part of the clones; where checked against another copy, unresolved V genes explain under half of the gap, and the rest is unexplained. The sample table lists about 160,000 clones, approximately 85% of them with a count of one. Under 7% of the sample is taken by the ten largest. The sequencing sample was made of peripheral blood. These receptor sequences come from a woman aged 50 to 65 with COVID-19, enrolled during active disease.

V and J are TRBV23-1 and TRBJ1-2; 8 nucleotides match TRBD1. TRBV23-1 belongs to the ORF category, with a function that is uncertain. This CDR3 has 14 residues. Trimming took 6 bases from V and 5 from J; bases not matched to a gene: 8. The CDR3 coding sequence is TGCGCCAGCAGGGATGGACAGGGTAGGTATGGCTACACCTTC. Encoded protein: CASRDGQGRYGYTF.

This chain joins TRBV9 and TRBJ1-4; tentatively, D is TRBD1 (5 bases). The ends were cut back, 0 bases at V and 8 bases at J, with 14 bases in the middle. The CDR3 consists of 15 residues. Germline CDR1 SGDLS, CDR2 YYNGEE. The CDR3 sequence: CASSVGLGAVEKLFF. The CDR3 nucleotides read TGTGCCAGCAGCGTAGGGTTAGGGGCTGTGGAAAAACTGTTTTTT.

This rearrangement joins TRBV29-1 to TRBJ1-1; the D gene is possibly TRBD1 (6 bases). CDR3 length: 14 amino acids. Trimming removed 4 bases from V and 3 bases from J, with 15 bases in between. Germline loops: CDR1 SQVTM, CDR2 ANQGSEA. The CDR3 sequence: CSVGGGTTDTEAFF. In nucleotides, the CDR3 is TGCAGCGTTGGTGGTGGGACAACCGACACTGAAGCTTTCTTT.

The chain is built from TRBV27 and TRBJ1-1; the D is unclear. The CDR3 runs 14 residues. CDR1 and CDR2 from the germline V gene are MNHEY and SMNVEV (reference sequence). V dropped 3 bases and J dropped 4 bases, with 12 bases sitting between them. CDR3 loop: CASSFGVRVTEAFF. The CDR3 DNA sequence: TGTGCCAGCAGTTTCGGGGTTCGGGTCACTGAAGCTTTCTTT.